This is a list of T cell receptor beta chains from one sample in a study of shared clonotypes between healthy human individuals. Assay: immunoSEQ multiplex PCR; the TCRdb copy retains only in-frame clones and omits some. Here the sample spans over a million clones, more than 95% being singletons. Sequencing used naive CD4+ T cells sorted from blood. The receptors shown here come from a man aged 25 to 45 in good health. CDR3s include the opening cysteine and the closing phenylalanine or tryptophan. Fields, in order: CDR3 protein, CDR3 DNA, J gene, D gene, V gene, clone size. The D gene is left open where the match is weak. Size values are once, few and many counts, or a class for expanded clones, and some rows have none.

CDR3aa: CASSSRVGGLFEAFF
CDR3nt: TGTGCCAGCAGCTCCCGGGTGGGGGGACTGTTTGAAGCTTTCTTT
j_gene: TRBJ1-1
d_gene: .
v_gene: TRBV11-2
abundance: .

CDR3aa: CASMEGLAGATVRNEQFF
CDR3nt: TGTGCCAGTATGGAGGGACTAGCGGGGGCCACGGTTAGGAATGAGCAGTTCTTC
j_gene: TRBJ2-1
d_gene: TRBD2
v_gene: TRBV19
abundance: .

CDR3aa: CSARGGDEQYF
CDR3nt: TGCAGTGCTAGAGGGGGTGACGAGCAGTACTTC
j_gene: TRBJ2-7
d_gene: .
v_gene: TRBV20-1
abundance: .

CDR3aa: CASSSPRYEQYF
CDR3nt: TGTGCCAGTAGTTCGCCCCGGTACGAGCAGTACTTC
j_gene: TRBJ2-7
d_gene: .
v_gene: TRBV19
abundance: .

CDR3aa: CASSPKRRLAGGFPNTGELFF
CDR3nt: TGTGCCAGCAGCCCGAAACGGAGACTAGCGGGAGGATTCCCGAACACCGGGGAGCTGTTTTTT
j_gene: TRBJ2-2
d_gene: TRBD2
v_gene: TRBV7-3
abundance: .

CDR3aa: CASSIGTGGFGRPQHF
CDR3nt: TGTGCCAGTAGTATCGGGACAGGGGGGTTTGGGCGGCCCCAGCATTTT
j_gene: TRBJ1-5
d_gene: TRBD1
v_gene: TRBV19
abundance: .

CDR3aa: CASSKEKTEQYF
CDR3nt: TGTGCCAGCAGCAAAGAAAAGACCGAGCAGTACTTC
j_gene: TRBJ2-7
d_gene: .
v_gene: TRBV7-2
abundance: .

CDR3aa: CASSPLMGTDQETQYF
CDR3nt: TGTGCCAGCTCACCCCTAATGGGGACAGACCAAGAGACCCAGTACTTC
j_gene: TRBJ2-5
d_gene: TRBD1
v_gene: TRBV18
abundance: .

CDR3aa: CASRFGQERDEAFF
CDR3nt: TGTGCCAGCAGGTTCGGACAGGAGAGAGATGAAGCTTTCTTT
j_gene: TRBJ1-1
d_gene: TRBD1
v_gene: TRBV5-6
abundance: .

CDR3aa: CASSIDGTGGVEQYF
CDR3nt: TGTGCCAGTAGTATAGATGGGACAGGGGGCGTCGAGCAGTACTTC
j_gene: TRBJ2-7
d_gene: TRBD1
v_gene: TRBV19
abundance: .

CDR3aa: CASSLVAQVSSYEQYF
CDR3nt: TGTGCCAGCAGTTTAGTCGCTCAGGTCAGCTCCTACGAGCAGTACTTC
j_gene: TRBJ2-7
d_gene: .
v_gene: TRBV27
abundance: .

CDR3aa: CASSLAREEWTTEAFF
CDR3nt: TGCGCCAGCAGCTTGGCTCGGGAAGAGTGGACCACTGAAGCTTTCTTT
j_gene: TRBJ1-1
d_gene: .
v_gene: TRBV5-1
abundance: .

CDR3aa: CASSPVLGGSVPGELFF
CDR3nt: TGTGCCAGCTCGCCAGTGTTAGGCGGGAGCGTTCCCGGGGAGCTGTTTTTT
j_gene: TRBJ2-2
d_gene: TRBD2
v_gene: TRBV18
abundance: .

CDR3aa: CASSPPGTGGHEQYF
CDR3nt: TGTGCCAGCAGCCCTCCCGGGACAGGGGGACACGAGCAGTACTTC
j_gene: TRBJ2-7
d_gene: TRBD1
v_gene: TRBV5-5
abundance: .

CDR3aa: CASISGKGNYEQYF
CDR3nt: TGTGCCAGCATCTCGGGTAAAGGTAACTACGAGCAGTACTTC
j_gene: TRBJ2-7
d_gene: .
v_gene: TRBV28
abundance: .

CDR3aa: CASSPTRDTQYF
CDR3nt: TGTGCCAGCAGCCCTACCCGGGATACGCAGTATTTT
j_gene: TRBJ2-3
d_gene: .
v_gene: TRBV9
abundance: .

CDR3aa: CASSGQGSGYTF
CDR3nt: TGTGCCAGCAGCGGACAGGGGAGCGGCTACACCTTC
j_gene: TRBJ1-2
d_gene: TRBD1
v_gene: TRBV28
abundance: .

CDR3aa: CAWSYGTGSGNQPQHF
CDR3nt: TGTGCCTGGAGCTATGGGACAGGGTCGGGCAATCAGCCCCAGCATTTT
j_gene: TRBJ1-5
d_gene: TRBD1
v_gene: TRBV30
abundance: .

CDR3aa: CASSLVRGGTNTEAFF
CDR3nt: TGTGCCAGCAGCTTAGTTCGGGGGGGCACGAACACTGAAGCTTTCTTT
j_gene: TRBJ1-1
d_gene: .
v_gene: TRBV13
abundance: .

CDR3aa: CASSRYDRGPGNTIYF
CDR3nt: TGTGCCAGCAGCCGATATGACAGGGGGCCTGGAAACACCATATATTTT
j_gene: TRBJ1-3
d_gene: TRBD1
v_gene: TRBV11-2
abundance: .

CDR3aa: CASSLRGLNNEQFF
CDR3nt: TGTGCCAGCAGCTTAAGGGGTCTGAACAATGAGCAGTTCTTC
j_gene: TRBJ2-1
d_gene: .
v_gene: TRBV7-2
abundance: once

CDR3aa: CASSPRLAGTYEQYF
CDR3nt: TGTGCCAGCAGCCCCCGACTAGCGGGAACCTACGAGCAGTACTTC
j_gene: TRBJ2-7
d_gene: TRBD2
v_gene: TRBV9
abundance: .

CDR3aa: CASSLLGDTEAFF
CDR3nt: TGTGCCAGCAGTTTACTGGGTGACACTGAAGCTTTCTTT
j_gene: TRBJ1-1
d_gene: .
v_gene: TRBV28
abundance: few

CDR3aa: CASSNQAQGSTGELFF
CDR3nt: TGTGCCAGCAGCAACCAAGCGCAGGGAAGTACCGGGGAGCTGTTTTTT
j_gene: TRBJ2-2
d_gene: .
v_gene: TRBV25-1
abundance: .

CDR3aa: CASSFSGDDNEQFF
CDR3nt: TGTGCCAGCAGCTTTAGCGGGGATGACAATGAGCAGTTCTTC
j_gene: TRBJ2-1
d_gene: TRBD2
v_gene: TRBV7-9
abundance: .

CDR3aa: CASKGLAGKETQYF
CDR3nt: TGTGCCAGCAAGGGGCTAGCGGGAAAAGAGACCCAGTACTTC
j_gene: TRBJ2-5
d_gene: TRBD2
v_gene: TRBV27
abundance: .

CDR3aa: CASSISNTGAGNTIYF
CDR3nt: TGCGCCAGCAGCATTTCAAATACAGGTGCTGGAAACACCATATATTTT
j_gene: TRBJ1-3
d_gene: .
v_gene: TRBV5-1
abundance: .

CDR3aa: CASSPLAGELRETQYF
CDR3nt: TGTGCCAGCTCACCACTAGCGGGAGAACTCCGGGAGACCCAGTACTTC
j_gene: TRBJ2-5
d_gene: TRBD2
v_gene: TRBV18
abundance: .

CDR3aa: CASSFQGADEQFF
CDR3nt: TGTGCCAGCAGCTTCCAGGGGGCCGATGAGCAGTTCTTC
j_gene: TRBJ2-1
d_gene: TRBD1
v_gene: TRBV7-3
abundance: .

CDR3aa: CASSLGSVLSYEQYF
CDR3nt: TGTGCCAGCAGTTTAGGTAGCGTACTCTCCTACGAGCAGTACTTC
j_gene: TRBJ2-7
d_gene: .
v_gene: TRBV27
abundance: .

CDR3aa: CASGDRAGPYEQYF
CDR3nt: TGTGCCAGTGGCGACAGGGCGGGCCCCTACGAGCAGTACTTC
j_gene: TRBJ2-7
d_gene: TRBD1
v_gene: TRBV28
abundance: few

CDR3aa: CASSLAGGKSYEQYF
CDR3nt: TGCGCCAGCAGCTTGGCCGGCGGGAAAAGCTACGAGCAGTACTTC
j_gene: TRBJ2-7
d_gene: .
v_gene: TRBV5-1
abundance: .

CDR3aa: CASSLGLAGGYNEQFF
CDR3nt: TGTGCCAGCAGTCTGGGACTAGCGGGAGGGTACAATGAGCAGTTCTTC
j_gene: TRBJ2-1
d_gene: TRBD2
v_gene: TRBV28
abundance: .

CDR3aa: CASSLVWQGAEAFF
CDR3nt: TGTGCCAGCAGCTTAGTTTGGCAGGGCGCTGAAGCTTTCTTT
j_gene: TRBJ1-1
d_gene: .
v_gene: TRBV7-2
abundance: .

CDR3aa: CASPGTGGSQPQHF
CDR3nt: TGTGCCAGCCCCGGGACAGGGGGTAGTCAGCCCCAGCATTTT
j_gene: TRBJ1-5
d_gene: .
v_gene: TRBV12-1
abundance: .

CDR3aa: CASSPLGSGQYNEQFF
CDR3nt: TGTGCCAGCAGCCCACTAGGGAGCGGTCAATACAATGAGCAGTTCTTC
j_gene: TRBJ2-1
d_gene: .
v_gene: TRBV11-2
abundance: .

CDR3aa: CATLSPFTDTQYF
CDR3nt: TGTGCCACCCTGTCTCCTTTCACAGATACGCAGTATTTT
j_gene: TRBJ2-3
d_gene: .
v_gene: TRBV6-1
abundance: .

CDR3aa: CASSMVGGVANNEQFF
CDR3nt: TGTGCCAGTAGTATGGTTGGGGGGGTGGCAAACAATGAGCAGTTCTTC
j_gene: TRBJ2-1
d_gene: TRBD2
v_gene: TRBV19
abundance: once

CDR3aa: CAIRKTGNHEQYF
CDR3nt: TGTGCCATCAGAAAGACAGGGAATCACGAGCAGTACTTC
j_gene: TRBJ2-7
d_gene: TRBD1
v_gene: TRBV10-3
abundance: .

CDR3aa: CASAKSPGTILAYEQYF
CDR3nt: TGTGCCAGCGCAAAATCGCCCGGGACTATCCTCGCCTACGAGCAGTACTTC
j_gene: TRBJ2-7
d_gene: TRBD2
v_gene: TRBV28
abundance: .

CDR3aa: CASSRSGLGDEQFF
CDR3nt: TGTGCCAGCAGCCGATCTGGGCTCGGGGATGAGCAGTTCTTC
j_gene: TRBJ2-1
d_gene: .
v_gene: TRBV11-2
abundance: .

CDR3aa: CASSQARPTRNEKLFF
CDR3nt: TGTGCCAGCAGCCAAGCCCGCCCTACAAGAAATGAAAAACTGTTTTTT
j_gene: TRBJ1-4
d_gene: .
v_gene: TRBV14
abundance: .

CDR3aa: CASSPGQRDSYEQYF
CDR3nt: TGTGCCAGCAGTCCAGGCCAGCGGGACTCCTACGAGCAGTACTTC
j_gene: TRBJ2-7
d_gene: TRBD2
v_gene: TRBV28
abundance: .

CDR3aa: CASSTSGRATGELFF
CDR3nt: TGTGCCAGCAGCACTAGCGGGAGGGCCACCGGGGAGCTGTTTTTT
j_gene: TRBJ2-2
d_gene: TRBD2
v_gene: TRBV28
abundance: .

CDR3aa: CASSLASSGELFF
CDR3nt: TGCGCCAGCAGCTTGGCCTCGTCCGGGGAGCTGTTTTTT
j_gene: TRBJ2-2
d_gene: .
v_gene: TRBV5-1
abundance: once

CDR3aa: CASSSGPWTGGRDTQYF
CDR3nt: TGTGCCAGCAGCTCAGGTCCCTGGACAGGGGGCCGAGATACGCAGTATTTT
j_gene: TRBJ2-3
d_gene: TRBD1
v_gene: TRBV5-6
abundance: once

CDR3aa: CASSDVGPLDEQFF
CDR3nt: TGTGCCAGCAGTGATGTGGGTCCGCTGGATGAGCAGTTCTTC
j_gene: TRBJ2-1
d_gene: .
v_gene: TRBV28
abundance: .

CDR3aa: CASSSRRGLYNEQFF
CDR3nt: TGCGCCAGCAGTAGCCGTCGCGGGCTGTACAATGAGCAGTTCTTC
j_gene: TRBJ2-1
d_gene: .
v_gene: TRBV10-1
abundance: .

CDR3aa: CSVLWTSPGELFF
CDR3nt: TGCAGCGTCCTATGGACCAGCCCCGGGGAGCTGTTTTTT
j_gene: TRBJ2-2
d_gene: .
v_gene: TRBV29-1
abundance: .

CDR3aa: CASSSGTSYGYTF
CDR3nt: TGTGCCAGTTCTTCAGGGACATCGTATGGCTACACCTTC
j_gene: TRBJ1-2
d_gene: .
v_gene: TRBV9
abundance: .

CDR3aa: CASSFRDSNNEQFF
CDR3nt: TGTGCCAGCAGCTTCCGGGACAGTAACAATGAGCAGTTCTTC
j_gene: TRBJ2-1
d_gene: TRBD1
v_gene: TRBV11-2
abundance: .

CDR3aa: CASSRSGTSGTGEQFF
CDR3nt: TGTGCCAGCAGCAGATCCGGGACTAGCGGGACTGGTGAGCAGTTCTTC
j_gene: TRBJ2-1
d_gene: TRBD2
v_gene: TRBV7-6
abundance: .

CDR3aa: CALNTNPGGQRRNTIYF
CDR3nt: TGTGCCTTAAATACCAACCCCGGGGGTCAGCGAAGAAACACCATATATTTT
j_gene: TRBJ1-3
d_gene: .
v_gene: TRBV30
abundance: many

CDR3aa: CASSLSGTGAIQPQHF
CDR3nt: TGTGCCAGCAGTTTAAGCGGGACAGGGGCGATTCAGCCCCAGCATTTT
j_gene: TRBJ1-5
d_gene: TRBD1
v_gene: TRBV28
abundance: once